This entry lists 3 T cell receptor beta chains sequenced from one sample in a study of T cell repertoires in cytomegalovirus infection. TCRdb reprocessed the reads via MiXCR and lists one record per CDR3 protein. In the table there are roughly 87,000 distinct CDR3 sequences, approximately 30% of which are singletons. The antigens for these receptors are not known. This specimen was CD8+ T cells from cultured PBMCs, taken from culture after CMV antigen stimulation. These receptors were obtained from a human donor in good health (CMV status not recorded). Some clones in this sample may be carry-over from other donors' samples.

V and J are TRBV5-4 and TRBJ2-2; no definite D call. Trimming stripped 5 bases from V and 0 bases from J, with 17 bases between. The CDR3 is 17 residues long. CDR1 is SGHNT and CDR2 is YYREEE in the germline V gene (reference sequence). In nucleotides, the CDR3 is TGTGCCAGCAGTCCGGATAACCGGTTCGCGAACACCGGGGAGCTGTTTTTT. Residues: CASSPDNRFANTGELFF.

The chain employs TRBV5-6 and TRBJ1-2; TRBD1 might be the D (6 bases). CDR1 and CDR2 from the germline V gene are SGHDT and YYEEEE. Trimming left V 4 bases short and J 8 bases short, with 18 bases between. The CDR3 length is 14 residues. CDR3 coding DNA: TGTGCCAGCAGCACAGGGAGTGGGCTAGGCGGCTACACCTTC. This translates into CASSTGSGLGGYTF.

This clonotype showed up just a few times. The chain couples TRBV27 to TRBJ2-6; D is unresolved. The CDR3 runs to 16 residues. CDR1 MNHEY and CDR2 SMNVEV come from the germline V gene (reference sequence). With 5 bases removed from V and 0 bases from J, the gap between germline ends came to 11 bases. CDR3 bases: TGTGCCAGCAGTCGGACGGACCTCTCTGGGGCCAACGTCCTGACTTTC. Residues: CASSRTDLSGANVLTF.